The next 20 T cell receptor beta chains were all read from a single sample in a study of blood T cell repertoires in COVID-19. Generated by immunoSEQ multiplex PCR, the TCRdb table keeps only in-frame clones and is missing some. Found here are about 110,000 clones, approximately 81% of them singletons; the top ten hold roughly 4.4%. The specimen was peripheral blood. The receptor set was obtained from a human donor in a cohort sampled during active COVID-19.

The V and J genes are TRBV7-2 and TRBJ1-1, with D unclear. In germline, CDR1 is SGHTA, CDR2 FQGNSA. There are 15 residues in the CDR3. V lost 4 bases to trimming and J lost 1 base, with 13 bases between them. As DNA, the CDR3 is TGTGCCAGCAGCTGGAGAGGGTACGGGAACACTGAAGCTTTCTTT. This encodes CASSWRGYGNTEAFF.

The CDR3 region is CASSLRTGELFF. The DNA of the CDR3 is TGTGCCAGCAGTTTACGGACCGGGGAGCTGTTTTTT. The V call is TRBV28, the J call TRBJ2-2; no firm D call. Germline V gene sequence: CDR1 MDHEN, CDR2 SYDVKM. The V end was cut by 2 bases, the J end by 5 bases, with 3 bases between. This CDR3 has 12 amino acids.

The table lists this clone with a count of one. V is TRBV7-2 and J is TRBJ2-1; TRBD2 aligns across 12 bases. V gave up 5 bases and J gave up 7 bases; unmatched junction bases: 9. The CDR3 loop spans 16 amino acids. CDR1 is SGHTA, CDR2 FQGNSA, per germline. CDR3 amino acids: CASSISLAGGWNEQFF. The CDR3 bases are TGTGCCAGCAGCATCTCACTAGCGGGAGGTTGGAATGAGCAGTTCTTC.

The gene calls are TRBV28 and TRBJ1-2; TRBD1 is a possible D gene (5 bases). V was pared by 4 bases and J by 5 bases, with 14 bases between. This CDR3 is 14 amino acids long. The germline V gene has CDR1 MDHEN and CDR2 SYDVKM. For the CDR3, the DNA is TGTGCCAGCAGTTCCGCCCCCAGGGTTTATGGCTACACCTTC. Translating it yields CASSSAPRVYGYTF.

The V and J genes are TRBV28 and TRBJ2-3; 9 bases line up with TRBD1. This CDR3 comprises 15 residues. Germline assignment: CDR1 MDHEN and CDR2 SYDVKM. Unmatched junction bases numbered 4, after V lost 3 bases and J lost 3 bases. The CDR3 loop reads CASSFRDRETDTQYF. CDR3 DNA: TGTGCCAGCAGTTTCCGGGACAGGGAAACAGATACGCAGTATTTT. Full variable domain (outside the CDR3, taken from reference TRBV28 and TRBJ2-3): DVKVTQSSRYLVKRTGEKVFLECVQDMDHENMFWYRQDPGLGLRLIYFSYDVKMKEKGDIPEGYSVSREKKERFSLILESASTNQTSMYLCASSFRDRETDTQYFGPGTRLTVL.

The rearrangement joins TRBV7-2 to TRBJ2-5; the match to TRBD1 covers 12 bases. Germline values: CDR1 SGHTA, CDR2 FQGNSA. The CDR3 totals 15 residues. With V trimmed by 5 bases and J by 9 bases, 10 bases remained unmatched. CDR3 DNA sequence: TGTGCCAGCAGCATAGGGACAGGGGGCCGAGGGGCCCAGTACTTC. It codes for CASSIGTGGRGAQYF.

The CDR3 reads CASSNQGGERGELFF. Written as DNA, the CDR3 is TGTGCCAGTAGCAATCAGGGCGGGGAGCGCGGGGAGCTGTTTTTT. The V gene is TRBV19, the J gene TRBJ2-2; tentative D call: TRBD2 (6 bases). V was shortened by 6 bases and J by 7 bases, with 18 bases between the two germline ends. The CDR3 length is 15 residues. From germline, CDR1 is LNHDA and CDR2 SQIVND (reference sequence). The full variable domain, with the rest looked up from reference TRBV19 and TRBJ2-2, is DGGITQSPKYLFRKEGQNVTLSCEQNLNHDAMYWYRQDPGQGLRLIYYSQIVNDFQKGDIAEGYSVSREKKESFPLTVTSAQKNPTAFYLCASSNQGGERGELFFGEGSRLTVL.

This clone occurred a few times. The chain carries TRBV27 and TRBJ1-4, with D unresolved. The germline gives CDR1 MNHEY, CDR2 SMNVEV (reference sequence). The CDR3 is 14 residues long. The V and J ends lost 3 bases and 4 bases respectively, with 9 bases between them. CDR3 DNA: TGTGCCAGCAGTTTTAGACTCGATAATGAAAAACTGTTTTTT. It yields the protein CASSFRLDNEKLFF.

This clone came up once. This sequence joins TRBV7-2 and TRBJ2-5, with TRBD2 matching 9 bases. The V segment lost 5 bases and the J segment 5 bases; nucleotides outside the gene matches: 6. The CDR3 runs to 14 residues. CDR1 SGHTA and CDR2 FQGNSA come from the germline V gene. DNA for the CDR3: TGTGCCAGCAGCCGTAGCGGGAGTGGGGAGACCCAGTACTTC. This translates into CASSRSGSGETQYF.

Worth noting for this clone: The sample contains more than one DNA sequence encoding this CDR3. The chain combines TRBV19 with TRBJ1-2; tentative D call: TRBD1 (6 bases). Germline V gene lookup returns CDR1 LNHDA and CDR2 SQIVND (reference sequence). V lost 8 bases and J lost 2, with 9 bases in between. This CDR3 is 12 amino acids long. The CDR3 coding sequence is TGTGCCAGTCGGACAGCAAACTATGGCTACACCTTC. Residues: CASRTANYGYTF. Using reference TRBV19 and TRBJ1-2 for the parts outside the CDR3, the full variable domain is DGGITQSPKYLFRKEGQNVTLSCEQNLNHDAMYWYRQDPGQGLRLIYYSQIVNDFQKGDIAEGYSVSREKKESFPLTVTSAQKNPTAFYLCASRTANYGYTFGSGTRLTVV.

This sequence joins TRBV7-9 and TRBJ2-4; 10 bases agree with TRBD1. Looked up from germline, CDR1 is SEHNR and CDR2 is FQNEAQ (reference sequence). This CDR3 has 20 amino acids. After removal of 7 bases from V and 0 bases from J, the junction contained 18 bases not matched to a gene. The CDR3, as DNA: TGTGCCAGCACTCCGCCATCCGGGACAGGGGCCTTACTAGCCAAAAACATTCAGTACTTC. This gives the protein CASTPPSGTGALLAKNIQYF.

The CDR3 coding sequence is TGTGCCAGCAGTTTAGCTGGGCTTTCTGGCTACACCTTC. It specifies CASSLAGLSGYTF. V gene TRBV28 combines with J gene TRBJ1-2; no clear D. There are 13 residues in the CDR3. CDR1 is MDHEN, CDR2 SYDVKM, per germline. The ends were cut back, 2 bases at V and 7 bases at J, with 11 bases in the middle.

V and J are TRBV11-2 and TRBJ1-4; 10 bases are a match to TRBD1. V trimming: 0 bases; J trimming: 2 bases; junction bases outside the gene matches: 6. Germline V CDR1 and CDR2: SGHAT, FQNNGV. The CDR3 is 18 amino acids. CDR3 sequence: CASSLEARQGATNEKLFF. In DNA, the CDR3 is TGTGCCAGCAGCTTAGAGGCCAGACAGGGGGCCACTAATGAAAAACTGTTTTTT.

The chain joins TRBV7-2 to TRBJ2-7; 10 nucleotides line up with TRBD2. The V segment lost 2 bases and the J segment 6 bases; nucleotides outside the gene matches: 10. Germline V gene data show CDR1 as SGHTA and CDR2 as FQGNSA. The CDR3 runs to 16 residues. Here the CDR3 DNA reads TGTGCCAGCAGCTTACGTAGACTAGCGGGTCAGAGCGAGCAGTACTTC. Translating it yields CASSLRRLAGQSEQYF.

V gene TRBV21-1 combines with J gene TRBJ1-1. TRBV21-1 is a known pseudogene. CDR3 length: 12 amino acids. CDR3 sequence: CASQTSGTEAFF. The CDR3 DNA reads TGTGCCAGCCAGACTAGCGGCACTGAAGCTTTCTTT.

This chain uses TRBV2 with TRBJ2-2; 9 nucleotides match TRBD1. In germline, CDR1 is SNHLY, CDR2 FYNNEI. V was clipped by 6 bases and J by 2 bases; unmatched bases: 7. The CDR3 consists of 16 residues. The CDR3 is CASSLQGAENTGELFF. The CDR3 DNA is TGTGCCAGCAGCCTACAGGGGGCGGAAAACACCGGGGAGCTGTTTTTT.

The V call is TRBV12-3 or TRBV12-4, the J call TRBJ2-1; no definite D call. The V end was cut by 6 bases, the J end by 9 bases, with 12 bases between. This CDR3 has 12 amino acids. The CDR3 loop reads CASSSLFREQFF. CDR3 DNA: TGTGCCAGCAGCTCCCTGTTTCGTGAGCAGTTCTTC.

The gene calls are TRBV27 and TRBJ2-3, with D perhaps matching TRBD1 (6 bases). The germline V and J ends were trimmed by 6 bases and 2 bases, with 15 bases remaining between them. The CDR3 extends over 15 amino acids. Germline CDR1 reads MNHEY; CDR2 reads SMNVEV (reference sequence). Here the CDR3 reads CASSSQGSSTDTQYF. Here the CDR3 DNA reads TGTGCCAGCAGCTCCCAGGGGTCTTCCACAGATACGCAGTATTTT.

The V and J genes are TRBV5-4 and TRBJ2-1, with 11 bases lining up with TRBD2. Germline CDR1 reads SGHNT; CDR2 reads YYREEE (reference sequence). The V gene end was trimmed by 4 bases and the J gene end by 2 bases; junction bases not matched to a gene: 2. The CDR3 is made up of 15 amino acids. This chain's CDR3 is CASSRLAGTYNEQFF. The CDR3 DNA follows: TGTGCCAGCAGCAGACTAGCGGGGACCTACAATGAGCAGTTCTTC.

This sequence joins TRBV2 and TRBJ2-1, with a possible D match to TRBD1 (5 bases). There are 15 residues in the CDR3. CDR1 SNHLY and CDR2 FYNNEI come from the germline V gene. Trimming cost V 3 bases and J 8 bases, with 17 bases left between them. The CDR3 nucleotides are TGTGCCAGCAGTGAGGCAAGGGGCCCCTTGGATGAGCAGTTCTTC. Translated, it gives CASSEARGPLDEQFF.